Listed here are 24 T cell receptor beta chains from one sample, sequenced in a study of blood T cell repertoires in COVID-19. Generated by immunoSEQ multiplex PCR, the TCRdb table keeps only in-frame clones and is missing some. The table shows about 74,000 clones, with approximately 88% occurring only once. The sequenced sample was peripheral blood. The receptors shown here come from a woman of 80 years or more with acute or convalescent COVID-19.

This chain connects TRBV10-3 to TRBJ1-1; D is perhaps TRBD1 (6 bases). Germline V gene sequence: CDR1 ENHRY, CDR2 SYGVKD. V was pared by 5 bases and J by 0 bases, with 13 bases between. The length of the CDR3 is 15 residues. The CDR3: CAISLTGPMNTEAFF. The CDR3 bases are TGTGCCATCAGTCTGACAGGACCCATGAACACTGAAGCTTTCTTT.

The chain has TRBV7-9 and TRBJ1-1; a weak D match, TRBD1 (5 bases). The CDR3 loop spans 14 amino acids. Trimming took 3 bases from V and 3 from J, leaving 11 bases between them. The germline V gene has CDR1 SEHNR and CDR2 FQNEAQ (reference sequence). DNA of the CDR3: TGTGCCAGCAGCTTCTCGACAGTTGACACTGAAGCTTTCTTT. As protein: CASSFSTVDTEAFF.

J is TRBJ1-2 and V is TRBV6-5, with 9 bases identical to TRBD1. With 6 bases clipped from V and 4 bases from J, the junction kept 9 bases outside the gene matches. The germline CDR1 and CDR2 sequences are MNHEY and SVGAGI. The CDR3 runs 15 residues. CDR3 region: CASSPEGQGGYGYTF. In nucleotides, the CDR3 is TGTGCCAGCAGCCCCGAGGGACAGGGAGGCTATGGCTACACCTTC.

The V and J genes are TRBV18 and TRBJ1-1, with a tentative D call TRBD1 (5 bases). The V gene lost 2 bases and the J gene lost 2 bases, with 12 bases spanning the gap. There are 15 residues in the CDR3. Germline CDR1 reads KGHSH; CDR2 reads LQKENI. The CDR3 DNA follows: TGTGCCAGCTCACCAGGAGACAGATACAACACTGAAGCTTTCTTT. This codes for CASSPGDRYNTEAFF.

The chain joins TRBV5-1 to TRBJ1-2, with D maybe TRBD1 (6 bases). Trimming shortened V by 1 base and J by 6 bases, and 10 bases separated the two germline ends. This CDR3 has 13 amino acids. CDR1 is SGHRS and CDR2 is YFSETQ in the germline V gene. DNA of the CDR3: TGCGCCAGCAGCTTGCGGCCAGGGGATGGCTACACCTTC. Protein product: CASSLRPGDGYTF.

The V gene is TRBV5-5, the J gene TRBJ1-1, with D unresolved. In germline, CDR1 is SGHKS, CDR2 YYEKEE (reference sequence). The CDR3 contains 12 residues. Deletions cut 2 bases from V and 3 bases from J, with 5 bases between. This CDR3 reads CASSFGDTEAFF. In DNA form, the CDR3 reads TGTGCCAGCAGCTTCGGGGACACTGAAGCTTTCTTT.

In this sample, this clone turned up once. V gene TRBV27 combines with J gene TRBJ1-4; 10 bases align to TRBD1. This CDR3 has 16 amino acids. Germline values: CDR1 MNHEY, CDR2 SMNVEV (reference sequence). The trim removed 6 bases at V and 13 bases at J, leaving 17 bases unmatched. The chain's CDR3 is CASRLRGTGEGFALFF. CDR3 sequence (DNA): TGTGCCAGCAGACTACGTGGGACAGGGGAAGGCTTTGCACTGTTTTTT.

The chain is built from TRBV7-9 and TRBJ1-3; no firm D call. CDR1 is SEHNR, CDR2 FQNEAQ, per germline (reference sequence). Trimming removed 5 bases from V and 0 bases from J, with 5 bases in between. The CDR3 runs 13 residues. CDR3 coding DNA: TGTGCCAGCAGCCTGAGCTCTGGAAACACCATATATTTT. This sequence encodes CASSLSSGNTIYF.

This clone appeared once. The chain has TRBV14 and TRBJ2-2; a weak D match, TRBD1 (6 bases). This CDR3 has 15 residues. Looked up from germline, CDR1 is SGHDN and CDR2 is FVKESK. V was shortened by 2 bases and J by 5 bases, with 12 bases between the two germline ends. The CDR3 region has the DNA TGTGCCAGCAGCCAACTCACTAGGGGGACCGGGGAGCTGTTTTTT. Translating gives CASSQLTRGTGELFF.

Written as DNA, the CDR3 is TGTGCCAGTAGTGCCGCTACAGGGAGCTCTGGAAACACCATATATTTT. Translation: CASSAATGSSGNTIYF. This chain joins TRBV19 and TRBJ1-3, with D possibly matching TRBD1 (6 bases). The V end lost 5 bases, the J end lost 0 bases, and 14 bases lay between the germline ends. This CDR3 is built from 16 residues. Per germline, CDR1 LNHDA and CDR2 SQIVND (reference sequence).

The J gene is TRBJ1-1, the V gene TRBV19; D is undetermined. Trimming left V 1 base short and J 2 bases short, with 8 bases between. CDR1 and CDR2 (germline): LNHDA, SQIVND (reference sequence). The CDR3 loop spans 14 amino acids. The chain's CDR3 is CASSIALSNTEAFF. CDR3 coding DNA: TGTGCCAGTAGTATAGCCCTTTCTAACACTGAAGCTTTCTTT.

This rearrangement joins TRBV6-2 or TRBV6-3 to TRBJ1-1; perhaps TRBD1 as D (6 bases). The CDR3 covers 15 residues. CDR1 is MNHEY, CDR2 SVGEGT, per germline. Trimming took off 2 bases at V and 5 bases at J, with 15 bases between the two ends. CDR3 protein: CASSYGRTDTTEAFF. The CDR3 DNA reads as TGTGCCAGCAGTTACGGCAGGACAGATACAACTGAAGCTTTCTTT.

The chain couples TRBV9 to TRBJ1-2; D call uncertain. V shed 2 bases and J shed 3 bases, with 11 bases lying between them. This CDR3 comprises 14 residues. Germline CDR1 and CDR2: SGDLS and YYNGEE. CDR3 sequence reads: CASSVRGSDYGYTF. DNA of the CDR3: TGTGCCAGCAGCGTGAGAGGGTCCGACTATGGCTACACCTTC.

The chain joins TRBV10-3 to TRBJ1-3; a weak D match, TRBD1 (6 bases). The V and J ends lost 4 bases and 0 bases respectively, with 7 bases between them. The germline V gene encodes CDR1 ENHRY and CDR2 SYGVKD. This CDR3 contains 14 residues. As DNA, the CDR3 is TGTGCCATCAGTGGGACAGACTCTGGAAACACCATATATTTT. This sequence encodes CAISGTDSGNTIYF.

This clone appeared a single time. The chain has TRBV5-1 and TRBJ2-5, with 12 positions matching TRBD2. V was pared by 0 bases and J by 2 bases, with 2 bases of the junction left unmatched. The CDR3 has 16 residues. Germline CDR1 reads SGHRS; CDR2 reads YFSETQ. CDR3 amino acids: CASSLETSGGQETQYF. CDR3 DNA sequence: TGCGCCAGCAGCTTGGAGACTAGCGGGGGACAAGAGACCCAGTACTTC.

The V and J genes are TRBV29-1 and TRBJ2-3; tentatively, D is TRBD1 (5 bases). CDR3 length: 12 residues. Trimming shortened V by 6 bases and J by 1 base, and 8 bases separated the two germline ends. Germline CDR1 reads SQVTM; CDR2 reads ANQGSEA. CDR3 DNA: TGCAGCGTCGACAGTGGCACAGATACGCAGTATTTT. It yields the protein CSVDSGTDTQYF.

The V gene is TRBV11-2, the J gene TRBJ1-1; no clear D. CDR3 length equals 16 residues. V lost 0 bases and J lost 0, with 11 bases in between. Looked up from germline, CDR1 is SGHAT and CDR2 is FQNNGV. Here the CDR3 reads CASSLDRGTMNTEAFF. Written as DNA, the CDR3 is TGTGCCAGCAGCTTAGATCGGGGAACAATGAACACTGAAGCTTTCTTT.

The chain links TRBV4-3 to TRBJ2-1; perhaps TRBD1 as D (6 bases). The CDR3 is 13 amino acids. Trimming removed 0 bases at V and 9 bases at J, with 9 bases between. CDR1 is LGHNA and CDR2 is YSLEER in the germline V gene. CDR3 in amino acids: CASSQDRGGEQFF. In nucleotides, the CDR3 is TGCGCCAGCAGCCAAGATCGAGGGGGTGAGCAGTTCTTC.

The gene calls are TRBV14 and TRBJ2-7, with D maybe TRBD2 (6 bases). V gave up 4 bases and J gave up 2 bases, with 24 bases separating them. The length of the CDR3 is 18 residues. Germline lookup yields CDR1 SGHDN and CDR2 FVKESK. CDR3 bases: TGTGCCAGCAGCCCCTACTTACCGGGACTTGCCGCAACCTACGAGCAGTACTTC. This encodes CASSPYLPGLAATYEQYF.

The rearrangement links TRBV2 to TRBJ1-1; 8 bases align to TRBD1. CDR1 SNHLY and CDR2 FYNNEI come from the germline V gene. This CDR3 is built from 16 residues. Trimming took 2 bases from V and 2 from J; bases not matched to a gene: 7. The DNA for the CDR3 is TGTGCCAGCAGTGAAAACAGGGACAGGTACAACACTGAAGCTTTCTTT. It yields the protein CASSENRDRYNTEAFF.

The chain joins TRBV19 to TRBJ2-4, with 10 bases fitting TRBD2. This CDR3 is 16 amino acids long. Per germline, CDR1 LNHDA and CDR2 SQIVND (reference sequence). V trimming: 5 bases; J trimming: 4 bases; junction bases outside the gene matches: 8. The CDR3 reads CASSFLAGGRKNIQYF. The CDR3 nucleotides read TGTGCCAGTAGTTTTTTAGCGGGAGGCCGAAAAAACATTCAGTACTTC.

The chain recombines TRBV6-5 with TRBJ1-2; perhaps TRBD1 as D (6 bases). Trimming removed 6 bases at V and 2 bases at J, with 13 bases between. The CDR3 loop spans 14 amino acids. Germline CDR1 MNHEY, CDR2 SVGAGI. As DNA, the CDR3 is TGTGCCAGCAGAGAGGGGGGGGCCAACTATGGCTACACCTTC. Protein: CASREGGANYGYTF.

The gene calls are TRBV5-1 and TRBJ1-2, with TRBD1 matching 8 bases. This CDR3 has 14 amino acids. In germline, CDR1 is SGHRS, CDR2 YFSETQ. With 3 bases clipped from V and 8 bases from J, the junction kept 9 bases outside the gene matches. This chain's CDR3 is CASSSGGEGNGYTF. The CDR3 DNA follows: TGCGCCAGCAGCTCAGGGGGCGAGGGTAACGGCTACACCTTC.

This chain uses TRBV6-5 with TRBJ2-1; 9 bases match TRBD1. After removal of 10 bases from V and 0 bases from J, the junction contained 4 bases not matched to a gene. Germline CDR1 reads MNHEY; CDR2 reads SVGAGI. The CDR3 contains 14 residues. The CDR3: CATKDRGSYNEQFF. The CDR3 DNA sequence: TGTGCCACCAAGGACAGGGGCTCCTACAATGAGCAGTTCTTC.